These T cell receptor beta chains were read from a single sample in a study of T cells expressing NK-cell markers. For each CDR3 protein, TCRdb gives one entry from its re-call of the 5' RACE reads, without DNA. The record lists over 150,000 distinct CDR3 sequences, of which the ten most abundant hold about 39%. Material for sequencing was blood T cells: a sorted CD56 or NKG2C T cell subset, CD4+ or CD8+ T cells, or bulk PBMC T cells (not recorded which). The receptors originated from a woman aged 50 to 60 in good health. The CDR3 runs from the conserved cysteine through the conserved F or W.

>TRBV7-8|TRBJ2-1
CASSLGFANEQFF
>TRBV25-1|TRBJ1-1
CASSVGGAEAFF
>TRBV4-2|TRBJ2-1
CASSQNPLTSGKTHNEQFF
>TRBV20-1|TRBJ2-1
CSARDRGYNEQFF
>TRBV11-2|TRBJ1-3
CASSLYGTGTSSGNTIYF
>TRBV25-1|TRBJ2-1
CASSSIGPTEQFF
>TRBV7-9|TRBJ2-1
CASSAAGGMFF
>TRBV3-1|TRBJ1-1
CASSTGQGYTEAFF
>TRBV27|TRBJ2-6
CASSRDRVGANVLTF
>TRBV6-1|TRBJ2-1
CASSEEGGSSYNEQFF
>TRBV6-1|TRBJ2-1
CASSEAGRKINEQFF
>TRBV5-6|TRBJ2-1
CASNGAHYNEQFF
>TRBV7-8|TRBJ2-5
CASSLGVGRVQETQYF
>TRBV6-2/TRBV6-3|TRBJ2-7
CASSRGYEQYF
>TRBV20-1|TRBJ2-1
CSAQRREANEQFF
>TRBV7-9|TRBJ2-5
CASSETGLAETQYF
>TRBV20-1|TRBJ2-1
CSASLGRGSYNEQFF
>TRBV27|TRBJ2-2
CASSVGLAGTGELFF
>TRBV10-2|TRBJ2-3
CASSESRLTDTQYF
>TRBV24-1|TRBJ2-5
CATSDLAVGGPKETQYF
>TRBV6-4|TRBJ2-4
CASSERDGGNIQYF
>TRBV11-2|TRBJ2-5
CASSLEVIAPLETQYF
>TRBV4-1|TRBJ2-2
CASSPSDGELFF
>TRBV29-1|TRBJ1-4
CSVGAGVNEKLFF
>TRBV7-9|TRBJ2-7
CASSLADSVSSYEQYF
>TRBV7-8|TRBJ1-1
CASSLVGSPNTEAFF
>TRBV20-1|TRBJ2-3
CSARDLRGADTDTQYF
>TRBV7-2|TRBJ1-5
CASSLERQLNQPQHF
>TRBV13|TRBJ2-7
CASSLWTSGRYEQYF